The 22 T cell receptor beta chains reported below all come from one sample, sequenced in a study of blood T cell repertoires in COVID-19 (dated by TCRdb to 2020 to 2021). The library was prepared using the immunoSEQ multiplex PCR assay. The immuneACCESS repertoire file appears here via TCRdb, limited to in-frame rearrangements. These files lack a portion of the clones; in checked studies, under half of the deficit traces to unresolved V genes, and the cause of the others is not known. For this sample there are 50,000 to 55,000 clones; 87% appear just once. Of the sample, approximately 7.1% is held by the ten largest clones. The sequencing input was peripheral blood. All receptors come from a man over 45 with active COVID-19.

The J gene is TRBJ1-1, the V gene TRBV19; 10 bases map to TRBD1. With 5 bases clipped from V and 5 bases from J, the junction kept 5 bases outside the gene matches. There are 14 residues in the CDR3. Germline lookup yields CDR1 LNHDA and CDR2 SQIVND (reference sequence). In DNA form, the CDR3 reads TGTGCCAGTAGTGTTGACAGGGGGCGTACTGAAGCTTTCTTT. Residues: CASSVDRGRTEAFF. The full variable domain, completed using reference TRBV19 and TRBJ1-1, is DGGITQSPKYLFRKEGQNVTLSCEQNLNHDAMYWYRQDPGQGLRLIYYSQIVNDFQKGDIAEGYSVSREKKESFPLTVTSAQKNPTAFYLCASSVDRGRTEAFFGQGTRLTVV.

CDR3 bases: TGTGCCAGCAGTGAAGACAGGGTATATAGCAATCAGCCCCAGCATTTT. This gives the protein CASSEDRVYSNQPQHF. This chain joins TRBV6-1 and TRBJ1-5, with D possibly being TRBD1 (6 bases). The CDR3 consists of 16 residues. Germline V gives CDR1 MNHNS, CDR2 SASEGT. Between the trimmed V and J ends, which lost 1 base and 0 bases, there was a span of 10 bases.

V usage is TRBV5-1 and J usage is TRBJ1-6; D is possibly TRBD1 (6 bases). Trimming stripped 1 base from V and 0 bases from J, with 14 bases between. The V gene's germline CDR1 is SGHRS and CDR2 YFSETQ. This CDR3 has 18 residues. DNA of the CDR3: TGCGCCAGCAGCTTGAGCTCAACAGGGAGCTCCTATAATTCACCCCTCCACTTT. Its protein product is CASSLSSTGSSYNSPLHF.

This clone occurred once. For the CDR3, the DNA is TGTGCCAGTAGTTCGCGCTACGTAATGGGGGGAGTAGATGAGACCCAGTACTTC. This gives the protein CASSSRYVMGGVDETQYF. The chain is built from TRBV19 and TRBJ2-5, with a tentative D call TRBD2 (6 bases). The CDR3 is made up of 18 amino acids. V was clipped by 5 bases and J by 5 bases, with 27 bases between them. CDR1 LNHDA and CDR2 SQIVND come from the germline V gene (reference sequence).

The rearrangement joins TRBV19 to TRBJ1-5, with a tentative D call TRBD1 (6 bases). V gave up 5 bases and J gave up 4 bases, with 9 bases separating them. Germline V gives CDR1 LNHDA, CDR2 SQIVND (reference sequence). This CDR3 spans 13 amino acids. CDR3 DNA: TGTGCCAGTAGTTACAGGGAGAATCAGCCCCAGCATTTT. This gives the protein CASSYRENQPQHF.

The CDR3 is CASSPQAPQYEQYF. The CDR3 DNA reads as TGTGCCAGCTCACCTCAGGCCCCTCAGTACGAGCAGTACTTC. This chain joins TRBV18 and TRBJ2-7; D is unresolved. The CDR3 has 14 residues. Trimming took 3 bases from V and 4 from J, leaving 13 bases between them. Germline-derived CDR1 and CDR2 are KGHSH and LQKENI. Full variable domain (outside the CDR3, taken from reference TRBV18 and TRBJ2-7): NAGVMQNPRHLVRRRGQEARLRCSPMKGHSHVYWYRQLPEEGLKFMVYLQKENIIDESGMPKERFSAEFPKEGPSILRIQQVVRGDSAAYFCASSPQAPQYEQYFGPGTRLTVT.

The V call is TRBV2, the J call TRBJ2-6; TRBD1 matches at 10 bases. This CDR3 is built from 18 residues. J was trimmed by 0 bases and V by 6 bases; bases with no gene match: 8. Germline lookup yields CDR1 SNHLY and CDR2 FYNNEI. CDR3 sequence: CASSPGTGAFSGANVLTF. The CDR3 bases are TGTGCCAGCAGCCCCGGGACAGGGGCCTTCTCTGGGGCCAACGTCCTGACTTTC. Looking up the rest from reference TRBV2 and TRBJ2-6 gives the full variable domain: EPEVTQTPSHQVTQMGQEVILRCVPISNHLYFYWYRQILGQKVEFLVSFYNNEISEKSEIFDDQFSVERPDGSNFTLKIRSTKLEDSAMYFCASSPGTGAFSGANVLTFGAGSRLTVL.

The chain uses TRBV5-1 and TRBJ2-2; 11 positions match TRBD2. Germline CDR1 SGHRS, CDR2 YFSETQ. V dropped 3 bases and J dropped 2; count of bases not matched to a gene: 3. The CDR3 is 16 amino acids. The CDR3 DNA reads TGCGCCAGCAGCTGGGGGACTAGCGGAAACACCGGGGAGCTGTTTTTT. Protein: CASSWGTSGNTGELFF.

This chain joins TRBV19 and TRBJ1-1; TRBD1 might be the D (6 bases). Germline CDR1 reads LNHDA; CDR2 reads SQIVND (reference sequence). V lost 10 bases, J lost 8 bases, and 20 bases lay in between. This CDR3 contains 13 residues. CDR3 in DNA: TGTGCCACCCGAATAAGGGCAGGGGTGGAAGCTTTCTTT. It is translated as CATRIRAGVEAFF. Full variable domain (rest looked up from reference TRBV19 and TRBJ1-1): DGGITQSPKYLFRKEGQNVTLSCEQNLNHDAMYWYRQDPGQGLRLIYYSQIVNDFQKGDIAEGYSVSREKKESFPLTVTSAQKNPTAFYLCATRIRAGVEAFFGQGTRLTVV.

The chain is built from TRBV5-8 and TRBJ1-2, with D possibly matching TRBD1 (6 bases). In germline, CDR1 is SGHTS, CDR2 YDEGEE. The V end was cut by 4 bases, the J end by 4 bases, with 8 bases between. CDR3 length equals 12 residues. The CDR3 sequence is CASSTGIYGYTF. Here the CDR3 DNA reads TGTGCCAGCAGCACAGGGATCTATGGCTACACCTTC.

V gene TRBV6-1 combines with J gene TRBJ1-1; a weak D match, TRBD1 (5 bases). The germline V and J ends were trimmed by 2 bases and 0 bases, with 10 bases remaining between them. The CDR3 contains 15 residues. CDR1 and CDR2 from the germline V gene are MNHNS and SASEGT. CDR3 bases: TGTGCCAGCAGTGAATATGGGGCCATGAACACTGAAGCTTTCTTT. Translating it yields CASSEYGAMNTEAFF.

This chain links TRBV27 with TRBJ2-5; no clear D gene. With 3 bases removed from V and 5 bases from J, the gap between germline ends came to 16 bases. CDR3 length: 15 amino acids. Germline V gene data show CDR1 as MNHEY and CDR2 as SMNVEV (reference sequence). The CDR3 region has the DNA TGTGCCAGCAGTTTGAAGCCAGGTACAAGGGAGACCCAGTACTTC. It translates to CASSLKPGTRETQYF.

The rearrangement uses TRBV18 and TRBJ1-1, with a tentative D call TRBD1 (5 bases). Per germline, CDR1 KGHSH and CDR2 LQKENI. This CDR3 is built from 12 residues. The ends were cut back, 2 bases at V and 6 bases at J, with 7 bases in the middle. In DNA, the CDR3 is TGTGCCAGCTCACCATCGGGGGCTGAAGCTTTCTTT. It codes for CASSPSGAEAFF.

This rearrangement joins TRBV18 to TRBJ2-3; perhaps TRBD1 as D (6 bases). Germline-derived CDR1 and CDR2 are KGHSH and LQKENI. The CDR3 spans 15 residues. Trimming took 6 bases from V and 0 from J, leaving 13 bases between them. The CDR3 protein is CASSRAGASTDTQYF. The CDR3 nucleotides are TGTGCCAGCTCCCGGGCAGGGGCCAGCACAGATACGCAGTATTTT.

V and J are TRBV11-2 and TRBJ2-1; 7 positions agree with TRBD2. Germline CDR1 and CDR2: SGHAT and FQNNGV. Unmatched junction bases numbered 13, after V lost 6 bases and J lost 8 bases. This CDR3 region has 15 residues. The CDR3 DNA follows: TGTGCCAGCAGGTCCTTCGGGCGGGAGAGGTATGAGCAGTTCTTC. It yields the protein CASRSFGRERYEQFF.

The rearrangement uses TRBV5-6 and TRBJ1-5; D uncertain. V was cut by 6 bases and J by 0 bases, with 10 bases left in between. This CDR3 has 14 amino acids. CDR1 is SGHDT and CDR2 is YYEEEE in the germline V gene. In DNA form, the CDR3 reads TGTGCCAGCAAACCCTATAATAGCAATCAGCCCCAGCATTTT. Translating it yields CASKPYNSNQPQHF.

The V and J genes are TRBV5-1 and TRBJ1-4; TRBD1 agrees at 7 bases. The V gene end was trimmed by 0 bases and the J gene end by 4 bases; junction bases not matched to a gene: 6. Germline CDR1 and CDR2: SGHRS and YFSETQ. CDR3 length equals 16 residues. This CDR3 reads CASSLGRTGDNEKLFF. CDR3 in DNA: TGCGCCAGCAGCTTGGGGAGGACAGGAGATAATGAAAAACTGTTTTTT.

The CDR3 coding sequence is TGTGCCAGCAGCTCTCAAGGGGTGGCGGGGGGGCGCTCGGCCTACGAGCAGTACTTC. Translation gives CASSSQGVAGGRSAYEQYF. The chain employs TRBV7-2 and TRBJ2-7, with 9 bases aligning to TRBD2. Germline V gives CDR1 SGHTA, CDR2 FQGNSA. This CDR3 is 19 amino acids long. Trimming at V came to 4 bases and at J to 2 bases, leaving 18 bases not matched to a gene.

About this clone: The limits of the CDR3 on the DNA are not certain, so only TCRdb's listed CDR3 is given. The gene calls are TRBV7-5 and TRBJ2-7; TRBD1 is the table's D call and was not checked against the DNA. TRBV7-5 is marked as a pseudogene. From its first to its last residue, the CDR3 has 16 amino acids. CDR3 loop: CARNYFVGQGSYEQYF.

V gene TRBV30 combines with J gene TRBJ2-7, with a tentative D call TRBD2 (6 bases). V gave up 0 bases and J gave up 7 bases, with 19 bases separating them. From germline, CDR1 is GTSNPN and CDR2 SVGIG (reference sequence). The CDR3 extends over 15 amino acids. CDR3 in amino acids: CAWSVRRGGGNEQYF. The CDR3 bases are TGTGCCTGGAGTGTACGGCGGGGTGGGGGAAATGAGCAGTACTTC.

The chain couples TRBV4-3 to TRBJ2-3; possibly TRBD1 for D (6 bases). Germline V lookup: CDR1 LGHNA, CDR2 YSLEER. Between the trimmed V and J ends, which lost 5 bases and 1 base, there was a span of 13 bases. The length of the CDR3 is 15 residues. CDR3 nucleotides: TGCGCCAGCAGCTCACGACCAGGGGGCACAGATACGCAGTATTTT. Translation: CASSSRPGGTDTQYF.

The J gene is TRBJ2-3, the V gene TRBV6-1, with 10 bases lining up with TRBD2. Trimming at V came to 2 bases and at J to 4 bases, leaving 3 bases not matched to a gene. Germline values: CDR1 MNHNS, CDR2 SASEGT. This CDR3 spans 15 amino acids. The CDR3 sequence is CASSESGRASDTQYF. The CDR3 DNA reads as TGTGCCAGCAGTGAAAGCGGGAGGGCCTCAGATACGCAGTATTTT.